This T cell receptor beta chain emerged from a study of PD-L1 blockade in urothelial cancer. Study-wide background: Chemotherapy regimens numbering 0 to 3 had been given to patients. The analyses of blood took place 3 weeks (second dose) and 6 weeks after treatment start. Peripheral blood specimens exhibited a median yield of approximately 150,000 T cells.

Profiling relied on immunoSEQ multiplex PCR, and the TCRdb table lists in-frame clones only, not all of them. The top ten hold 6.8% of the sample, which has 40,000 or so clones, 65% to 90% seen once. Findings and caveats of the study: Durable-benefit cases showed more tumor-associated blood clone expansion at 3 weeks.

In germline, CDR1 is SNHLY, CDR2 FYNNEI. Between the trimmed V and J ends, which lost 3 bases and 3 bases, there was a span of 6 bases. The CDR3 has 13 amino acids. In regard to this clone: Its target is not known.

As to time point: pretreatment peripheral blood. The TCR originated in a man aged 55 to 70 with urothelial cancer. The sequences come from PBMCs, collected around atezolizumab (anti-PD-L1) treatment. V usage is TRBV2 and J usage is TRBJ2-4; D uncertain. CDR3 nucleotide sequence: TGTGCCAGCAGTGAGAACAGCAAAAACATTCAGTACTTC. It is translated as CASSENSKNIQYF.